The 21 T cell receptor beta chains in this list originate from one sample, sequenced in a study of shared clonotypes between healthy human individuals. The data were produced by immunoSEQ multiplex PCR, yet TCRdb's version contains in-frame clones alone and is incomplete. The table has millions of clones, roughly 94% seen once; the top ten hold more than 0.1%. The specimen was naive CD4+ T cells sorted from blood. As to subset: CD45RA+ positively selected. Every receptor here comes from a man aged 18 to 30 in good health.

The chain recombines TRBV9 with TRBJ1-5; 7 bases agree with TRBD1. CDR1 and CDR2 (germline): SGDLS, YYNGEE. The CDR3 totals 13 residues. The ends lost 3 bases at V and 5 bases at J; junction bases unmatched: 2. CDR3 region: CASSEDRDQPQHF. The CDR3 DNA follows: TGTGCCAGCAGCGAAGACAGGGATCAGCCCCAGCATTTT.

In regard to this clone: The same CDR3 arises from other DNA sequences in this sample as well. The V call is TRBV29-1, the J call TRBJ2-7; a weak D match, TRBD1 (5 bases). The CDR3 is 12 amino acids. CDR1 is SQVTM and CDR2 is ANQGSEA in the germline V gene. V lost 6 bases, J lost 0 bases, and 9 bases lay in between. Here the CDR3 reads CSVLTASYEQYF. In DNA, the CDR3 is TGCAGCGTCCTGACAGCCTCCTACGAGCAGTACTTC.

The V and J genes are TRBV5-5 and TRBJ1-2; 12 bases match TRBD1. The CDR3 is 17 amino acids. The junction had 4 bases not matched to a gene; V was cut back by 0 bases and J by 1 base. Germline CDR1 is SGHKS and CDR2 is YYEKEE (reference sequence). As DNA, the CDR3 is TGTGCCAGCAGCTTGGAGGGACAGGGGGCTTTTAACTATGGCTACACCTTC. Its protein product is CASSLEGQGAFNYGYTF.

The V gene is TRBV6-5, the J gene TRBJ2-3, with 7 positions matching TRBD1. CDR1 MNHEY and CDR2 SVGAGI come from the germline V gene. The CDR3 is made up of 15 amino acids. Trimming removed 6 bases from V and 4 bases from J; junction bases left unmatched: 10. In DNA, the CDR3 is TGTGCCAGCAGCCTGACAGGGCGAGAGGCAGATACGCAGTATTTT. Protein sequence: CASSLTGREADTQYF.

This clone was picked up one time. The chain has TRBV11-3 and TRBJ2-1, with 11 bases fitting TRBD2. The CDR3 extends over 16 amino acids. J was trimmed by 3 bases and V by 3 bases; bases with no gene match: 4. Germline loops: CDR1 SGHNT, CDR2 YENEEA. This CDR3 is CASSFFSGGGYNEQFF. CDR3 bases: TGTGCCAGCAGCTTTTTTAGCGGGGGGGGCTACAATGAGCAGTTCTTC. The full variable domain, with the rest looked up from reference TRBV11-3 and TRBJ2-1, is EAGVVQSPRYKIIEKKQPVAFWCNPISGHNTLYWYLQNLGQGPELLIRYENEEAVDDSQLPKDRFSAERLKGVDSTLKIQPAELGDSAVYLCASSFFSGGGYNEQFFGPGTRLTVL.

V is TRBV7-9 and J is TRBJ1-5; unclear D gene. Germline V gene lookup returns CDR1 SEHNR and CDR2 FQNEAQ (reference sequence). Trimming removed 5 bases from V and 7 bases from J, with 9 bases in between. The CDR3 loop spans 12 amino acids. Written as DNA, the CDR3 is TGTGCCAGCAGCCAAGACAAACAGCCCCAGCATTTT. Translated: CASSQDKQPQHF.

In its sample, this clone was seen once. The chain employs TRBV25-1 and TRBJ2-1; D ambiguous. CDR3 length equals 13 residues. V lost 1 base, J lost 5 bases, and 6 bases lay in between. The germline V gene has CDR1 MGHDK and CDR2 SYGVNS. For the CDR3, the DNA is TGTGCCAGCAGTGAATGGGCCGACAATGAGCAGTTCTTC. Its protein is CASSEWADNEQFF.

This clone was seen more than once but under ten times. The chain carries TRBV6-1 and TRBJ2-6; the D is unclear. The germline V and J ends were trimmed by 4 bases and 0 bases, with 10 bases remaining between them. Germline V gene sequence: CDR1 MNHNS, CDR2 SASEGT. The CDR3 has 16 amino acids. The CDR3 loop reads CASSGHTISGANVLTF. In DNA form, the CDR3 reads TGTGCCAGCAGTGGGCACACCATCTCTGGGGCCAACGTCCTGACTTTC.

This rearrangement joins TRBV7-2 to TRBJ2-7; D is ambiguous. Trimming cost V 4 bases and J 5 bases, with 12 bases left between them. The CDR3 length is 13 residues. Germline loops: CDR1 SGHTA, CDR2 FQGNSA. The CDR3 nucleotides read TGTGCCAGCAGCTCCGACAACAGCAACGAGCAGTACTTC. Encoded protein: CASSSDNSNEQYF.

This sequence joins TRBV7-8 and TRBJ2-7; D gene unclear. The CDR3 contains 15 residues. The V end was cut by 6 bases, the J end by 2 bases, with 17 bases between. Germline lookup yields CDR1 SGHVS and CDR2 FQNEAQ. As DNA, the CDR3 is TGTGCCAGCAGTTTCCTCCGCTGCTCACCCTACGAGCAGTACTTC. Encoded protein: CASSFLRCSPYEQYF.

V is TRBV6-5 and J is TRBJ1-2; TRBD1 matches at 8 bases. Trimming removed 6 bases from V and 6 bases from J; junction bases left unmatched: 6. Germline lookup yields CDR1 MNHEY and CDR2 SVGAGI. This CDR3 is 13 amino acids long. As DNA, the CDR3 is TGTGCCAGCAGCAACAGGGGGACGGATGGCTACACCTTC. Amino acids: CASSNRGTDGYTF.

With regard to this clone: This specimen includes other DNA sequences encoding the same CDR3. V is TRBV6-5 and J is TRBJ2-7; D is unclear. The CDR3 contains 15 residues. V lost 0 bases and J lost 2, with 11 bases in between. CDR1 is MNHEY, CDR2 SVGAGI, per germline. CDR3 amino acids: CASSYSSLGTYEQYF. The DNA for the CDR3 is TGTGCCAGCAGTTACTCGAGTCTGGGAACCTACGAGCAGTACTTC.

CDR3 region: CASSPGTGVYEKLFF. CDR3 DNA sequence: TGTGCCAGCAGCCCCGGGACAGGGGTGTATGAAAAACTGTTTTTT. This sequence joins TRBV7-2 and TRBJ1-4, with TRBD1 matching over 10 bases. With 5 bases clipped from V and 6 bases from J, the junction kept 6 bases outside the gene matches. This CDR3 is 15 amino acids long. CDR1 is SGHTA, CDR2 FQGNSA, per germline.

This chain links TRBV14 with TRBJ2-5, with 9 bases that match TRBD2. V was pared by 6 bases and J by 5 bases, with 7 bases of the junction left unmatched. There are 14 residues in the CDR3. The germline V gene has CDR1 SGHDN and CDR2 FVKESK. Written as DNA, the CDR3 is TGTGCCAGCAGTAAACTAGCGGGCCGGGAGACCCAGTACTTC. Protein sequence: CASSKLAGRETQYF.

This rearrangement joins TRBV6-1 to TRBJ1-5; the D is unclear. The germline gives CDR1 MNHNS, CDR2 SASEGT. This CDR3 spans 13 amino acids. V gave up 6 bases and J gave up 6 bases, with 12 bases separating them. The CDR3 here is CASSKEVIQPQHF. The CDR3 DNA sequence: TGTGCCAGCAGCAAGGAAGTCATTCAGCCCCAGCATTTT.

The chain has TRBV6-1 and TRBJ1-2, with 7 positions matching TRBD1. J was trimmed by 3 bases and V by 5 bases; bases with no gene match: 3. The germline V gene encodes CDR1 MNHNS and CDR2 SASEGT. The CDR3 totals 13 residues. The CDR3, as DNA: TGTGCCAGCAGTTCAGGGGGTCACTATGGCTACACCTTC. Translated: CASSSGGHYGYTF.

This sequence joins TRBV9 and TRBJ2-1, with TRBD2 matching 7 bases. CDR3 length: 16 residues. Germline lookup yields CDR1 SGDLS and CDR2 YYNGEE. Germline trimming cut 2 bases from V and 4 bases from J; bases unmatched to any gene: 9. The CDR3 is CASSVVPSGVYNEQFF. CDR3 nucleotides: TGTGCCAGCAGCGTGGTACCTAGCGGCGTTTACAATGAGCAGTTCTTC.

The chain carries TRBV9 and TRBJ2-2, with D unclear. From germline, CDR1 is SGDLS and CDR2 YYNGEE. The CDR3 covers 15 residues. V lost 10 bases to trimming and J lost 0 bases, with 16 bases between them. CDR3 coding DNA: TGTGCCCGCCGGAAGGGCGGAACGAACACCGGGGAGCTGTTTTTT. Its protein product is CARRKGGTNTGELFF.

The chain combines TRBV6-5 with TRBJ2-1; D uncertain. Germline CDR1 is MNHEY and CDR2 is SVGAGI. Trimming took 1 base from V and 7 from J, leaving 5 bases between them. The CDR3 covers 12 residues. This chain's CDR3 is CASSYFGNEQFF. CDR3 bases: TGTGCCAGCAGTTACTTTGGAAATGAGCAGTTCTTC.

This clone was seen more than once but under ten times. The identical CDR3 is also encoded by other nucleotide sequences in the sample. This chain joins TRBV30 and TRBJ1-1, with 7 bases matching TRBD1. CDR3 length: 11 residues. Trimming cost V 0 bases and J 8 bases; bases outside gene matches: 0. The germline V gene encodes CDR1 GTSNPN and CDR2 SVGIG (reference sequence). This CDR3 reads CAWSVQGEAFF. CDR3 nucleotide sequence: TGTGCCTGGAGTGTACAGGGGGAAGCTTTCTTT.

This chain joins TRBV5-4 and TRBJ1-2, with 10 bases aligning to TRBD1. V was pared by 3 bases and J by 3 bases, with 11 bases of the junction left unmatched. The V gene's germline CDR1 is SGHNT and CDR2 YYREEE (reference sequence). The CDR3 sequence is 17 residues long. CDR3 sequence reads: CASSSPIGDRGDYGYTF. In DNA, the CDR3 is TGTGCCAGCAGCTCCCCCATCGGGGACAGGGGCGACTATGGCTACACCTTC. The full variable domain, its missing parts supplied by reference TRBV5-4 and TRBJ1-2, is ETGVTQSPTHLIKTRGQQVTLRCSSQSGHNTVSWYQQALGQGPQFIFQYYREEENGRGNFPPRFSGLQFPNYSSELNVNALELDDSALYLCASSSPIGDRGDYGYTFGSGTRLTVV.